This paragraph reports one T cell receptor beta chain. A read error may account for a junction end that differs from germline. The CDR3 is 16 residues long. Germline lookup yields CDR1 KGHDR and CDR2 SFDVKD. The entry originates in a study of CD8+CD57+ T cells in acquired aplastic anemia. CDR3 and TCR beta VDJ profiling relied on genomic DNA as the template. TCRdb itself ran the reads through MiXCR, one entry per CDR3 protein. The sample consists of around 170,000 distinct CDR3 sequences, approximately 60% of them appearing once. The chain combines TRBV24-1 with TRBJ2-6; weak D call: TRBD2 (5 bases). Material for sequencing was sorted CD4+, CD8+, or CD8+CD57+ T cells (not recorded which) from PBMCs. The TCR was taken from a human donor in good health. The CDR3: CATSLAGGSVANVLTF. In DNA form, the CDR3 reads TGTGCCACCAGTTTGGCAGGAGGCTCTGTGGCCAACGTCCTGACTTTC.